Following are 13 T cell receptor beta chains from one sample sequenced in a study of blood T cell repertoires in COVID-19. Clones were read by immunoSEQ multiplex PCR, and TCRdb kept only the in-frame ones, dropping some. The sample includes approximately 190,000 clones, around four fifths of them seen just once. Sequencing used peripheral blood. The source is a young man with active or convalescent COVID-19.

This clone was found once. The chain is built from TRBV5-4 and TRBJ1-1, with D tentatively TRBD1 (5 bases). The CDR3 runs 14 residues. Germline V gene data show CDR1 as SGHNT and CDR2 as YYREEE (reference sequence). The V gene lost 0 bases and the J gene lost 1 base, with 7 bases spanning the gap. In nucleotides, the CDR3 is TGTGCCAGCAGCTTGGACGGGGGGAACACTGAAGCTTTCTTT. It specifies CASSLDGGNTEAFF.

A note on this clone: A much larger clone differs by one base, so this may be a read error. Other DNA variants within this sample encode the same CDR3. V and J are TRBV5-4 and TRBJ2-5; 8 bases align to TRBD1. V lost 0 bases and J lost 2; bases outside the gene matches: 0. CDR3 length: 14 amino acids. CDR1 and CDR2 (germline): SGHNT, YYREEE (reference sequence). CDR3 DNA sequence: TGTGCCAGCAGCTTGGACAGGGGGCAAGAGACCCAGTACTTC. This sequence encodes CASSLDRGQETQYF. The variable domain in full, with the rest retrieved from reference TRBV5-4 and TRBJ2-5, is ETGVTQSPTHLIKTRGQQVTLRCSSQSGHNTVSWYQQALGQGPQFIFQYYREEENGRGNFPPRFSGLQFPNYSSELNVNALELDDSALYLCASSLDRGQETQYFGPGTRLLVL.

This clone was picked up a small number of times. The rearrangement joins TRBV27 to TRBJ2-5, with 7 bases matching TRBD2. The CDR3 spans 15 residues. Germline CDR1 MNHEY, CDR2 SMNVEV (reference sequence). The V segment lost 2 bases and the J segment 4 bases; nucleotides outside the gene matches: 7. CDR3 sequence (DNA): TGTGCCAGCAGTTTACAGGCGGGAGCGGGAGAGACCCAGTACTTC. This translates into CASSLQAGAGETQYF.

The V gene is TRBV6-1, the J gene TRBJ1-3, with 8 bases matching TRBD1. The germline gives CDR1 MNHNS, CDR2 SASEGT. The CDR3 runs 16 residues. The V segment lost 2 bases and the J segment 2 bases; nucleotides outside the gene matches: 5. The CDR3 bases are TGTGCCAGCAGTGAACAGGGGGCGATCACTGGAAACACCATATATTTT. Translation gives CASSEQGAITGNTIYF.

This clone showed up just once. The rearrangement uses TRBV11-3 and TRBJ2-1; TRBD1 matches 8 bases. The CDR3 has 17 residues. Trimming took 4 bases from V and 8 from J; bases not matched to a gene: 16. In germline, CDR1 is SGHNT, CDR2 YENEEA. The CDR3 is CASSSPPGAGGFDEQFF. CDR3 coding DNA: TGTGCCAGCAGCTCACCCCCCGGAGCAGGGGGCTTCGATGAGCAGTTCTTC.

The CDR3 reads CASSSDLNVYNEQFF. CDR3 bases: TGTGCCAGCAGCTCCGACTTGAACGTATACAATGAGCAGTTCTTC. The chain couples TRBV5-4 to TRBJ2-1; D is unclear. Trimming took off 3 bases at V and 4 bases at J, with 14 bases between the two ends. Germline CDR1 reads SGHNT; CDR2 reads YYREEE (reference sequence). CDR3 length: 15 amino acids.

CDR3 loop: CAIFGQGVGQPQHF. CDR3 bases: TGTGCCATCTTCGGACAGGGTGTGGGTCAGCCCCAGCATTTT. This chain uses TRBV28 with TRBJ1-5; 8 bases line up with TRBD1. The germline V gene encodes CDR1 MDHEN and CDR2 SYDVKM. The CDR3 totals 14 residues. Trimming cost V 10 bases and J 6 bases; bases outside gene matches: 11. The complete variable domain, with remaining parts taken from reference TRBV28 and TRBJ1-5, reads DVKVTQSSRYLVKRTGEKVFLECVQDMDHENMFWYRQDPGLGLRLIYFSYDVKMKEKGDIPEGYSVSREKKERFSLILESASTNQTSMYLCAIFGQGVGQPQHFGDGTRLSIL.

V gene TRBV5-1 combines with J gene TRBJ1-1; the D is unclear. Germline CDR1 reads SGHRS; CDR2 reads YFSETQ. V was cut by 1 base and J by 4 bases, with 8 bases left in between. The CDR3 has 13 amino acids. The CDR3 DNA sequence: TGCGCCAGCAGCTTGTTCACGGGCACTGAAGCTTTCTTT. It specifies CASSLFTGTEAFF.

The chain has TRBV7-2 and TRBJ1-6; 7 nucleotides agree with TRBD1. Germline V lookup: CDR1 SGHTA, CDR2 FQGNSA. The CDR3 covers 16 residues. Trimming removed 5 bases from V and 8 bases from J; junction bases left unmatched: 12. CDR3 nucleotide sequence: TGTGCCAGCAGCCCGCGACAGGGTAGCGTCCATTCACCCCTCCACTTT. Its translation: CASSPRQGSVHSPLHF.

This clone was counted only a few times. The CDR3 region has the DNA TGTGCCAGCAGCCGGGACTCCTACGAGCAGTACTTC. Residues: CASSRDSYEQYF. The rearrangement links TRBV9 to TRBJ2-7; possibly TRBD2 for D (5 bases). This CDR3 is built from 12 residues. V was trimmed by 4 bases and J by 0 bases, leaving 5 bases between them. Germline assignment: CDR1 SGDLS and CDR2 YYNGEE.

Concerning this clone: Other DNA sequences of this sample code for an identical CDR3. The gene calls are TRBV5-1 and TRBJ2-1, with 14 bases lining up with TRBD2. The CDR3 loop spans 16 amino acids. Germline V gene sequence: CDR1 SGHRS, CDR2 YFSETQ. V was pared by 3 bases and J by 2 bases, with 1 base of the junction left unmatched. CDR3 sequence (DNA): TGCGCCAGCAGCTGGGGACTAGCGGGAGCCTACAATGAGCAGTTCTTC. Translation: CASSWGLAGAYNEQFF.

V usage is TRBV11-3 and J usage is TRBJ2-7; 7 bases match TRBD2. The junction had 4 bases not matched to a gene; V was cut back by 5 bases and J by 3 bases. Germline values: CDR1 SGHNT, CDR2 YENEEA. The CDR3 extends over 13 amino acids. The CDR3 DNA follows: TGTGCCAGCAGCCTCGGGGGGAGCTACGAGCAGTACTTC. Translation gives CASSLGGSYEQYF.

The CDR3 DNA sequence: TGTGCCAGCAGCCCTGGAGGCGGGAGAAGCTTGCACGAGCAGTACTTC. Residues: CASSPGGGRSLHEQYF. This chain joins TRBV7-2 and TRBJ2-7, with 7 positions matching TRBD2. The CDR3 is 16 amino acids. The ends lost 5 bases at V and 5 bases at J; junction bases unmatched: 15. Per the germline V gene, CDR1 is SGHTA and CDR2 is FQGNSA.